These 9 T cell receptor beta chains share one sample of origin, sequenced in a study of PD-1 blockade in classical Hodgkin lymphoma. Time point meaning: newly diagnosed, previously untreated cHL patient sample. Magnetic depletion of unwanted cells isolated CD4+ T cells from thawed PBMCs. Measured with immunoSEQ multiplex PCR; TCRdb has only the in-frame clones, and not every one. The sample has about 15,000 clones, approximately 86% seen once. Sequencing was carried out using CD4+ T cells from blood. These receptors all stem from a human donor with classical Hodgkin lymphoma.

This CDR3 reads CASSVGTGRYEQYF. The CDR3 region has the DNA TGTGCCAGCAGCGTTGGGACAGGTCGGTACGAGCAGTACTTC. The V call is TRBV5-8, the J call TRBJ2-7; 8 nucleotides agree with TRBD1. Germline CDR1 is SGHTS and CDR2 is YDEGEE. V gave up 4 bases and J gave up 4 bases; unmatched junction bases: 7. CDR3 length equals 14 residues.

The CDR3 here is CASSHSSGRLTDTQYF. In nucleotides, the CDR3 is TGTGCCAGCAGCCACTCTAGCGGGAGGCTCACAGATACGCAGTATTTT. The chain uses TRBV5-8 and TRBJ2-3, with 11 bases that match TRBD2. The CDR3 spans 16 residues. The germline V gene has CDR1 SGHTS and CDR2 YDEGEE. The trim removed 4 bases at V and 2 bases at J, leaving 6 bases unmatched.

This rearrangement joins TRBV6-6 to TRBJ1-1; D may be TRBD1 (5 bases). CDR1 is MNHNY and CDR2 is SVGAGI in the germline V gene (reference sequence). Trimming cost V 0 bases and J 4 bases, with 6 bases left between them. The CDR3 has 13 amino acids. Written as DNA, the CDR3 is TGTGCCAGCAGTTACTCTGGGGGCACTGAAGCTTTCTTT. As protein: CASSYSGGTEAFF.

This clone has just a few counts. The V gene is TRBV6-6, the J gene TRBJ2-7; TRBD2 agrees at 9 bases. The CDR3 runs 15 residues. V shed 8 bases and J 0 bases; nucleotides not matched to a gene: 8. Germline V lookup: CDR1 MNHNY, CDR2 SVGAGI (reference sequence). CDR3 loop: CASVGSSGGSYEQYF. The CDR3 region has the DNA TGTGCCAGCGTAGGGAGTAGCGGGGGCTCCTACGAGCAGTACTTC.

The V call is TRBV7-2, the J call TRBJ1-5; D not resolved. Germline lookup yields CDR1 SGHTA and CDR2 FQGNSA. CDR3 length: 14 amino acids. Trimming cost V 4 bases and J 7 bases, with 14 bases left between them. As DNA, the CDR3 is TGTGCCAGCAGCTCAGACACCGCCAGACAGCCCCAGCATTTT. It codes for CASSSDTARQPQHF.

This clone was recorded once. The V and J genes are TRBV18 and TRBJ1-2, with 7 bases fitting TRBD1. This CDR3 comprises 13 residues. Per germline, CDR1 KGHSH and CDR2 LQKENI. The junction had 4 bases not matched to a gene; V was cut back by 1 base and J by 8 bases. CDR3 sequence: CASSPLRGQGYTF. Here the CDR3 DNA reads TGTGCCAGCTCACCACTAAGGGGACAGGGCTACACCTTC.

The chain couples TRBV18 to TRBJ2-5; 9 bases line up with TRBD1. The CDR3 has 14 residues. Trimming took 3 bases from V and 3 from J; bases not matched to a gene: 2. Per the germline V gene, CDR1 is KGHSH and CDR2 is LQKENI. For the CDR3, the DNA is TGTGCCAGCTCACCTAGGACAGGGGAAGAGACCCAGTACTTC. It specifies CASSPRTGEETQYF.

The chain couples TRBV7-9 to TRBJ2-4; TRBD1 is a possible D gene (6 bases). The germline V gene has CDR1 SEHNR and CDR2 FQNEAQ (reference sequence). Trimming removed 5 bases at V and 6 bases at J, with 8 bases between. CDR3 length: 12 residues. The CDR3, as DNA: TGTGCCAGCAGCCTACAGGGAAACATTCAGTACTTC. Protein sequence: CASSLQGNIQYF. The variable domain in full, completed from reference TRBV7-9 and TRBJ2-4, reads DTGVSQNPRHKITKRGQNVTFRCDPISEHNRLYWYRQTLGQGPEFLTYFQNEAQLEKSRLLSDRFSAERPKGSFSTLEIQRTEQGDSAMYLCASSLQGNIQYFGAGTRLSVL.

V gene TRBV29-1 combines with J gene TRBJ2-1, with a weak D call TRBD2 (6 bases). Germline V gene sequence: CDR1 SQVTM, CDR2 ANQGSEA. The CDR3 contains 16 residues. Trimming shortened V by 0 bases and J by 5 bases, and 17 bases separated the two germline ends. CDR3 amino acids: CSVEDRRGALNNEQFF. For the CDR3, the DNA is TGCAGCGTTGAAGATCGGCGCGGGGCACTCAACAATGAGCAGTTCTTC.